This T cell receptor beta chain originates from a study of cytomegalovirus exposure and HLA in healthy donors. This CDR3 spans 14 amino acids. V dropped 4 bases and J dropped 1; count of bases not matched to a gene: 4. Per germline, CDR1 SGHRS and CDR2 YFSETQ. Regarding the study as a whole: Fewer N-insertions than the approximately 700-donor mean were reportedly shown by an Asian-associated ancestry cluster in a later analysis.

As to this clone: The antigen remains unidentified.

Researchers ran the PCR with 60 Vbeta and 13 Jbeta primers. The data were produced by immunoSEQ multiplex PCR, yet TCRdb's version contains in-frame clones alone and is incomplete. The sample includes about 170,000 clones, 62% of them seen just once. The sequencing sample was made of PBMCs. The rearrangement uses TRBV5-1 and TRBJ1-1; TRBD1 agrees at 7 bases. This clonotype was sampled from a man aged 35-49 years in good health and CMV-seronegative. The CDR3 reads CASSRQGGNTEAFF. The CDR3 bases are TGCGCCAGCAGCCGTCAGGGGGGGAACACTGAAGCTTTCTTT.